The TCR beta chain under discussion was sequenced for a study of blood T cell repertoires in COVID-19. The repertoire was sequenced with immunoSEQ multiplex PCR; TCRdb's copy has only in-frame clones and lacks some. The sample shows roughly 120,000 clones, roughly four fifths of them seen only once. The V gene's germline CDR1 is SGHNT and CDR2 YENEEA. J lost 7 bases, V lost 2 bases, and 15 bases had no gene match. There are 17 residues in the CDR3. Sequenced: peripheral blood. The source is a man aged 65 to 79 with active or convalescent COVID-19. The rearrangement uses TRBV11-3 and TRBJ1-1; 8 bases match TRBD1. The DNA of the CDR3 is TGTGCCAGCAGCTTACGAATCGGGACAGGAAACAGGGGTGAAGCTTTCTTT. Its protein product is CASSLRIGTGNRGEAFF.